The present T cell receptor (beta chain) was sequenced within a study of blood T cell repertoires in COVID-19. Study-level background: Researchers got acute and convalescent COVID-19 samples from the United States, Italy and Spain. T cells, B-cell-depleted T cells, or PBMCs provided the cDNA or gDNA that served as material.

Germline-derived CDR1 and CDR2 are SGDLS and YYNGEE. The CDR3 consists of 15 residues. After removal of 4 bases from V and 0 bases from J, the junction contained 6 bases not matched to a gene. In the study's own analysis: Estimation of nucleated cell counts relied on the amplification of reference gene primers. Generated by immunoSEQ multiplex PCR, the TCRdb table keeps only in-frame clones and is missing some. That table is the source of V, J and clone size, and D and trimming were worked out from the DNA. There are 78,000 or so clones in the sample; roughly 84% occur only once, and about 6.5% lies in the top ten.

The sequencing sample was made of peripheral blood. The chain uses TRBV9 and TRBJ2-7, with 8 nucleotides matching TRBD2. The TCR originated in a woman aged 60-70 years with acute or convalescent COVID-19. The CDR3 coding sequence is TGTGCCAGCAGCCCCATAGCGGGAAACTCCTACGAGCAGTACTTC. Translation: CASSPIAGNSYEQYF.